The T cell receptor (beta chain) under discussion was sequenced for a study of T cells in Graves' hyperthyroidism and ophthalmopathy. This CDR3 contains 19 residues. V dropped 1 base and J dropped 0; count of bases not matched to a gene: 11. CDR1 and CDR2 (germline): LNHDA, SQIVND (reference sequence). RNA transcripts yielded amplified TCR beta CDR3 regions. HTBI primers drove first-round RT-PCR of the TCR CDR3. TCRdb analysed the multiplex PCR reads with MiXCR anew, one entry per CDR3 protein. Among 300,000 to 450,000 distinct CDR3 sequences listed, less than 20% were seen once. Sequencing was performed on blood. V and J are TRBV19 and TRBJ2-3; TRBD2 matches at 9 bases. The receptor's source is a woman under 30 with Graves' hyperthyroidism that later progressed to Graves' ophthalmopathy. The CDR3 DNA reads TGTGCCAGTAGTATAGCTCGGGGGGGACTAGCCCTTAGCACAGATACGCAGTATTTT. This translates into CASSIARGGLALSTDTQYF.